The entry that follows covers one T cell receptor beta chain sequence. The CDR3 is 12 residues long. Between the trimmed V and J ends, which lost 5 bases and 2 bases, there was a span of 7 bases. Germline V gene lookup returns CDR1 SNHLY and CDR2 FYNNEI. Sequencing used immunoSEQ multiplex PCR; TCRdb keeps in-frame clones, though not all of them. The table lists 200,000 to 250,000 clones, more than 65% of them singletons, with about 8.9% in the top ten. This record belongs to a study of blood T cell repertoires in COVID-19. The chain recombines TRBV2 with TRBJ2-7, with TRBD1 as a possible D gene (6 bases). The receptor's source is a man over 45 with active or convalescent COVID-19. The sample taken for sequencing was peripheral blood. In nucleotides, the CDR3 is TGTGCCAGCAGTACAGGGACCTACGAGCAGTACTTC. Its translation: CASSTGTYEQYF.